This T cell receptor (beta chain) was found in a study of blood T cell repertoires in COVID-19. As for the study in general: Acute-phase and convalescent COVID-19 samples originated in the United States, Italy and Spain. PBMCs, B-cell-depleted T cells, or T cells provided the cDNA or gDNA that made up the material.

Original methodology: Estimates of nucleated cell counts were drawn from the amplification of reference gene primers. The repertoire was sequenced with immunoSEQ multiplex PCR; TCRdb's copy has only in-frame clones and lacks some. V, J and clone size are those of that table, while D and trimming were read from the DNA. The data contain some 230,000 clones, roughly 85% of them seen just once; the ten biggest clones take up 0.98%. This clone was counted between two and nine times. This CDR3 has 16 residues. V was clipped by 6 bases and J by 4 bases; unmatched bases: 11. Germline CDR1 and CDR2: SNHLY and FYNNEI.

The sample comprised peripheral blood. The TCR was taken from a man aged 40-55 years with acute or convalescent COVID-19. This rearrangement joins TRBV2 to TRBJ1-2, with TRBD1 identical over 10 bases. The chain's CDR3 is CASRKPGTGDLYGYTF. For the CDR3, the DNA is TGTGCCAGCAGAAAACCCGGGACAGGGGATCTCTATGGCTACACCTTC.